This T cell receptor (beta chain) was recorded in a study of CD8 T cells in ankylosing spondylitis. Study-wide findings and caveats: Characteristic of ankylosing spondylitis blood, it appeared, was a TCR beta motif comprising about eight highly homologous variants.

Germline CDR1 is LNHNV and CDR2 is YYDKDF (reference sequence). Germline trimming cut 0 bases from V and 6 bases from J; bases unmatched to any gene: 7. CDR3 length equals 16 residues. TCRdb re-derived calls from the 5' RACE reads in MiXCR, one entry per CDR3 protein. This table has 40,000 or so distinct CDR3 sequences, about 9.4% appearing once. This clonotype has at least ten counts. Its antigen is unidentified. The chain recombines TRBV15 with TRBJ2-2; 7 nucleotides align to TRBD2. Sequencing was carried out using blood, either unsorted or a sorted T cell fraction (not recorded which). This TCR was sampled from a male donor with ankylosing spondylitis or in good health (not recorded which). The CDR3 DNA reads TGTGCCACCAGCAGAGATAGGGCGGGAGTAGCCGGGGAGCTGTTTTTT. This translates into CATSRDRAGVAGELFF.